This is a list of T cell receptor beta chains from one sample in a study of response to subunit inactivated influenza vaccine. TCRdb used MiXCR to reprocess the RT-PCR reads, holding one entry per CDR3 protein. Among 450,000 to 550,000 distinct CDR3 sequences, 25% were seen once, and the ten largest hold around 2%. The source material was CD4+ T cells sorted from PBMCs, sampled less than 6 days after vaccination. Receptors originate from a man in his forties or fifties who received an inactivated influenza vaccine. CDR3s include the opening cysteine and the closing phenylalanine or tryptophan. A D gene is named only where the DNA matches it firmly. Some rows mark clone size as missing; the rest say once, few, many or name a class of expanded clone.

clone_size	v_call	j_call	d_call	cdr3_nt	cdr3_aa
few	TRBV3-1	TRBJ2-5	NA	TGTGCCAGCAGCCACGTTTTGGCTGCCAAAGAGACCCAGTACTTC	CASSHVLAAKETQYF
few	TRBV5-1	TRBJ2-7	TRBD1	TGCGCCAGCAAGCCGGGACAGGGATTCGAGCAGTACTTC	CASKPGQGFEQYF
NA	TRBV6-1	TRBJ1-1	NA	TGTGCCAGCAGACCTACAGAGATGAACACTGAAGCTTTCTTT	CASRPTEMNTEAFF
NA	TRBV20-1	TRBJ1-5	TRBD1	TGCTGTGCTAGAGAGACAGGGCAGGGCAATCAGCCCCAGCATTTT	CCARETGQGNQPQHF
NA	TRBV19	TRBJ1-1	NA	TGTGCCAGTAGGACTTCAGGGGCGCGCACTGAAGCTTTCTTT	CASRTSGARTEAFF
few	TRBV15	TRBJ2-3	NA	TGTGCCACCAGCAGAGATGAGGTAGATACGCAGTATTTT	CATSRDEVDTQYF
few	TRBV12-3/TRBV12-4	TRBJ1-1	NA	TGTGCCAGCAGTTCCCGGGACGGCCGGGGAAACACTGAAGCTTTCTTT	CASSSRDGRGNTEAFF
NA	TRBV20-1	TRBJ2-1	NA	TGCAGTGCTAGAACCCTAGCTTCTGGGGGACCCAATGAGCAGTTCTTC	CSARTLASGGPNEQFF
NA	TRBV12-3/TRBV12-4	TRBJ1-4	NA	TGTGCCAGCAGTCTGGGCAGTCATAATGAAAAACTGTTTTTT	CASSLGSHNEKLFF
NA	TRBV7-9	TRBJ1-1	TRBD1	TGTGCCAGCAGCCGAGGGACAGGGGGAAATGGTGAAGCTTCCTTT	CASSRGTGGNGEASF
NA	TRBV10-3	TRBJ2-2	NA	TGTGCCATCAGGAGGACAGACGCGAACACCGGGGAGCTGTTTTTT	CAIRRTDANTGELFF